Shown below are 29 T cell receptor beta chains from a single sample sequenced in a study of spatial heterogeneity in lung cancer. TCRdb ran MiXCR on the 5' RACE reads and lists one entry per CDR3 protein. The sample shows about 50,000 distinct CDR3 sequences, 7.4% of them seen only once. Specified time point: blood at routine non-recurrence follow-up after resection. Unsorted whole RNA of tumor, nontumor lung or frozen PBMC was sequenced. The material sequenced was PBMCs, taken at follow-up. The receptor source for this set is a female donor with early-stage non-small cell lung cancer.

This clonotype was detected ten times or more. The rearrangement joins TRBV12-3 or TRBV12-4 to TRBJ1-6, with 8 positions matching TRBD1. CDR3 length: 15 amino acids. V lost 2 bases and J lost 9; bases outside the gene matches: 6. CDR3 in DNA: TGTGCCAGCAGTTTAATTGGACAGGGTGGTTCACCCCTCCACTTT. Its translation is CASSLIGQGGSPLHF.

The CDR3 region has the DNA TGTGCCAGCAGCTTAGCTGGGACTAGATTAAATGAGCAGTTCTTC. Amino acid sequence: CASSLAGTRLNEQFF. J is TRBJ2-1 and V is TRBV7-9; 8 bases line up with TRBD2. The V gene end was trimmed by 0 bases and the J gene end by 7 bases; junction bases not matched to a gene: 5. The CDR3 spans 15 residues. Germline assignment: CDR1 SEHNR and CDR2 FQNEAQ (reference sequence).

The V call is TRBV18, the J call TRBJ1-4; no reliable D call. Germline values: CDR1 KGHSH, CDR2 LQKENI. The V gene lost 3 bases and the J gene lost 11 bases, with 7 bases spanning the gap. There are 11 residues in the CDR3. CDR3 in DNA: TGTGCCAGCTCACCTGGGGTGAAACTGTTTTTT. Its protein product is CASSPGVKLFF.

The sample holds many counts of this clonotype. V is TRBV20-1 and J is TRBJ2-5; TRBD1 or TRBD2 may be the D gene (5 bases each). Trimming pared 0 bases from V and 5 bases from J, leaving 7 bases between. CDR1 and CDR2 from the germline V gene are DFQATT and SNEGSKA (reference sequence). The CDR3 runs 12 residues. The DNA of the CDR3 is TGCAGTGCTAGAGAATGGGGGGAGACCCAGTACTTC. It specifies CSAREWGETQYF.

V and J are TRBV7-2 and TRBJ2-3; 11 nucleotides align to TRBD2. From germline, CDR1 is SGHTA and CDR2 FQGNSA. V lost 5 bases, J lost 0 bases, and 13 bases stayed unmatched. The CDR3 runs to 19 residues. CDR3 bases: TGTGCCAGCAGCGCCCAACCACCGAGACTAGCGGGGAGCACAGATACGCAGTATTTT. This gives the protein CASSAQPPRLAGSTDTQYF.

The rearrangement uses TRBV6-1 and TRBJ2-1; D gene uncertain. The CDR3 is made up of 14 amino acids. V was trimmed by 1 base and J by 4 bases, leaving 8 bases between them. In germline, CDR1 is MNHNS, CDR2 SASEGT. The CDR3 is CASSEGADYNEQFF. The CDR3 DNA reads as TGTGCCAGCAGTGAAGGGGCGGATTACAATGAGCAGTTCTTC.

This clonotype occurred many times. The rearrangement uses TRBV4-1 and TRBJ1-1; D gene ambiguous. V gave up 2 bases and J gave up 0 bases, with 13 bases separating them. This CDR3 region has 16 residues. Germline CDR1 and CDR2: MGHRA and YSYEKL. CDR3 sequence (DNA): TGCGCCAGCAGCCAATTCGGCCCTCCAATGAACACTGAAGCTTTCTTT. Its translation: CASSQFGPPMNTEAFF.

This clonotype was recorded a few times. This chain uses TRBV12-3 or TRBV12-4 with TRBJ2-1; possibly TRBD1 for D (6 bases). V was clipped by 3 bases and J by 8 bases, with 14 bases between them. This CDR3 has 14 residues. The CDR3 loop reads CASSFGQGSYEQFF. CDR3 DNA: TGTGCCAGCAGTTTCGGGCAGGGGTCTTATGAGCAGTTCTTC.

This clonotype has ten or more counts. A junction end diverges from the germline sequence, so it may reflect a read error. This sequence joins TRBV15 and TRBJ1-4; 8 bases are a match to TRBD1. This CDR3 has 15 amino acids. Germline V gene sequence: CDR1 LNHNV, CDR2 YYDKDF (reference sequence). This CDR3 reads CATSREGQGGEKLFF. In DNA, the CDR3 is TGTGCCACCAGCCGAGAAGGACAGGGAGGGGAAAAACTGTTTTTT.

This clonotype was counted ten times or more. The J gene is TRBJ1-4, the V gene TRBV11-2, with D perhaps TRBD1 (5 bases). The CDR3 runs to 14 residues. Looked up from germline, CDR1 is SGHAT and CDR2 is FQNNGV. V dropped 4 bases and J dropped 7 bases, with 13 bases sitting between them. CDR3 sequence reads: CASSSPGTGEKLFF. CDR3 nucleotide sequence: TGTGCCAGCAGCTCTCCCGGGACTGGTGAAAAACTGTTTTTT. The variable domain in full, completed from reference TRBV11-2 and TRBJ1-4, reads EAGVAQSPRYKIIEKRQSVAFWCNPISGHATLYWYQQILGQGPKLLIQFQNNGVVDDSQLPKDRFSAERLKGVDSTLKIQPAKLEDSAVYLCASSSPGTGEKLFFGSGTQLSVL.

This clonotype was seen a few times. The chain employs TRBV19 and TRBJ1-5; D is perhaps TRBD1 (6 bases). CDR1 and CDR2 from the germline V gene are LNHDA and SQIVND (reference sequence). With 7 bases removed from V and 2 bases from J, the gap between germline ends came to 18 bases. This CDR3 has 16 amino acids. Here the CDR3 reads CASTDRRGAGNQPQHF. The CDR3 region has the DNA TGTGCCAGTACCGACCGGCGGGGGGCCGGCAATCAGCCCCAGCATTTT. Complete variable domain (other parts from reference TRBV19 and TRBJ1-5): DGGITQSPKYLFRKEGQNVTLSCEQNLNHDAMYWYRQDPGQGLRLIYYSQIVNDFQKGDIAEGYSVSREKKESFPLTVTSAQKNPTAFYLCASTDRRGAGNQPQHFGDGTRLSIL.

V usage is TRBV5-1 and J usage is TRBJ2-2, with TRBD1 matching 7 bases. Trimming removed 4 bases from V and 5 bases from J; junction bases left unmatched: 2. The CDR3 spans 13 residues. The germline gives CDR1 SGHRS, CDR2 YFSETQ. CDR3 DNA: TGCGCCAGCAGCACGGGACAGACCGGGGAGCTGTTTTTT. This codes for CASSTGQTGELFF. Variable domain in full (rest from reference TRBV5-1 and TRBJ2-2): KAGVTQTPRYLIKTRGQQVTLSCSPISGHRSVSWYQQTPGQGLQFLFEYFSETQRNKGNFPGRFSGRQFSNSRSEMNVSTLELGDSALYLCASSTGQTGELFFGEGSRLTVL.

This clonotype was detected ten times or more. The chain joins TRBV5-1 to TRBJ2-3; D possibly corresponds to TRBD2 (7 bases). Trimming cost V 3 bases and J 5 bases, with 19 bases left between them. There are 16 residues in the CDR3. Germline CDR1 reads SGHRS; CDR2 reads YFSETQ. The CDR3 loop reads CASSYLGYREGDTQYF. The CDR3 DNA reads TGCGCCAGCAGCTATCTTGGTTACAGGGAGGGAGATACGCAGTATTTT.

This clonotype was observed at least ten times. V usage is TRBV7-3 and J usage is TRBJ2-1, with TRBD1 identical over 8 bases. Germline lookup yields CDR1 SGHTA and CDR2 FQGTGA. V shed 5 bases and J 0 bases; nucleotides not matched to a gene: 6. The CDR3 consists of 16 residues. CDR3 protein: CASSLRGTGSYNEQFF. DNA for the CDR3: TGTGCCAGCAGCCTACGGGGGACAGGCTCCTACAATGAGCAGTTCTTC.

This chain joins TRBV5-4 and TRBJ2-7, with TRBD1 matching 9 bases. The V and J ends lost 0 bases and 5 bases, in that order; junction bases with no gene match: 6. The V gene's germline CDR1 is SGHNT and CDR2 YYREEE (reference sequence). There are 15 residues in the CDR3. In DNA, the CDR3 is TGTGCCAGCAGCTTGGACGGGACAGGGACGCACGAGCAGTACTTC. Residues: CASSLDGTGTHEQYF.

J is TRBJ2-2 and V is TRBV7-2; D assignment may be TRBD1 or TRBD2 (5 bases each). Trimming removed 5 bases from V and 7 bases from J, with 14 bases in between. The CDR3 covers 14 residues. Per germline, CDR1 SGHTA and CDR2 FQGNSA. The CDR3 here is CASSPGLGGGELFF. CDR3 coding DNA: TGTGCCAGCAGCCCCGGACTTGGGGGCGGGGAGCTGTTTTTT. The full variable domain, completed using reference TRBV7-2 and TRBJ2-2, is GAGVSQSPSNKVTEKGKDVELRCDPISGHTALYWYRQSLGQGLEFLIYFQGNSAPDKSGLPSDRFSAERTGGSVSTLTIQRTQQEDSAVYLCASSPGLGGGELFFGEGSRLTVL.

In regard to this clonotype: A clone one base away is much larger, so this may be a read error. The V and J genes are TRBV5-4 and TRBJ2-1, with 9 bases that match TRBD1. The CDR3 consists of 15 residues. J lost 8 bases, V lost 0 bases, and 6 bases had no gene match. Germline V gene lookup returns CDR1 SGHNT and CDR2 YYREEE (reference sequence). Here the CDR3 reads CASSLELWTGDEQFF. CDR3 nucleotide sequence: TGTGCCAGCAGCTTGGAGTTGTGGACAGGGGATGAGCAGTTCTTC.

This clonotype was seen many times. This chain joins TRBV29-1 and TRBJ2-3; possibly TRBD1 or TRBD2 for D (5 bases each). V shed 3 bases and J shed 3 bases, with 10 bases lying between them. Germline CDR1 SQVTM, CDR2 ANQGSEA. There are 13 residues in the CDR3. The CDR3 is CSVEGVDTDTQYF. CDR3 nucleotides: TGCAGCGTTGAGGGGGTGGATACAGATACGCAGTATTTT.

This clonotype has ten or more counts. The chain carries TRBV6-2 or TRBV6-3 and TRBJ2-5, with D possibly matching TRBD2 (5 bases). V gave up 8 bases and J gave up 3 bases, with 16 bases separating them. The germline V gene encodes CDR1 MNHEY and CDR2 SVGEGT. This CDR3 has 14 amino acids. The CDR3 DNA is TGTGCCAGCCCCAGCCCACTAGGCGAAGAGACCCAGTACTTC. It specifies CASPSPLGEETQYF.

The table lists this clonotype with many counts. The chain links TRBV20-1 to TRBJ2-1; D ambiguous. Per germline, CDR1 DFQATT and CDR2 SNEGSKA (reference sequence). The CDR3 is made up of 12 amino acids. The germline V and J ends were trimmed by 7 bases and 7 bases, with 14 bases remaining between them. As DNA, the CDR3 is TGCAGTGTTCAGAAGGCGGATAATGAGCAGTTCTTC. This encodes CSVQKADNEQFF.

V gene TRBV12-3 or TRBV12-4 combines with J gene TRBJ2-1, with a possible D match to TRBD1 (6 bases). V lost 1 base and J lost 5, with 9 bases in between. The CDR3 length is 14 residues. CDR3 sequence (DNA): TGTGCCAGCAGTTTAGGGGGGCGAGACAATGAGCAGTTCTTC. As protein: CASSLGGRDNEQFF.

This clonotype was found many times. The DNA is left out, because the CDR3 cannot be placed on it with certainty; the CDR3 is given as TCRdb lists it. The chain links TRBV29-1 to TRBJ2-7; the D call of TRBD1 is as the table states it, not checked on the DNA. The CDR3 length is 13 residues, termini included. CDR1 and CDR2 from the germline V gene are SQVTM and ANQGSEA. CDR3 protein: CSVSLDRGYEQYF.

V usage is TRBV20-1 and J usage is TRBJ1-5; no clear D gene. CDR1 and CDR2 (germline): DFQATT, SNEGSKA (reference sequence). V was cut by 3 bases and J by 2 bases, with 14 bases left in between. The CDR3 is made up of 15 amino acids. The CDR3 nucleotides are TGCAGTGCTAGTCAAGCGTTAAAGGGCAATCAGCCCCAGCATTTT. Its protein product is CSASQALKGNQPQHF.

This clonotype was counted ten times or more. V and J are TRBV7-8 and TRBJ1-1; D is undetermined. Per the germline V gene, CDR1 is SGHVS and CDR2 is FQNEAQ. Trimming stripped 5 bases from V and 6 bases from J, with 16 bases between. The CDR3 is made up of 14 amino acids. CDR3 DNA sequence: TGTGCCAGCAGCCTGGGATCTATAAGCTCTGAAGCTTTCTTT. Protein: CASSLGSISSEAFF. The full variable domain, rest sourced from reference TRBV7-8 and TRBJ1-1, is GAGVSQSPRYKVAKRGQDVALRCDPISGHVSLFWYQQALGQGPEFLTYFQNEAQLDKSGLPSDRFFAERPEGSVSTLKIQRTQQEDSAVYLCASSLGSISSEAFFGQGTRLTVV.

This clonotype was detected a few times. V and J are TRBV5-1 and TRBJ2-5, with D perhaps TRBD1 (5 bases). In germline, CDR1 is SGHRS, CDR2 YFSETQ. This CDR3 spans 15 amino acids. Trimming pared 0 bases from V and 4 bases from J, leaving 13 bases between. The CDR3 DNA sequence: TGCGCCAGCAGCTTGGTGGTTGGACAACCAGAGACCCAGTACTTC. This sequence encodes CASSLVVGQPETQYF. Based on the CDR3 plus reference TRBV5-1 and TRBJ2-5, the full variable domain is KAGVTQTPRYLIKTRGQQVTLSCSPISGHRSVSWYQQTPGQGLQFLFEYFSETQRNKGNFPGRFSGRQFSNSRSEMNVSTLELGDSALYLCASSLVVGQPETQYFGPGTRLLVL.

The V call is TRBV28, the J call TRBJ2-7; tentatively, D is TRBD2 (6 bases). CDR1 MDHEN and CDR2 SYDVKM come from the germline V gene. This CDR3 comprises 14 residues. With 3 bases removed from V and 6 bases from J, the gap between germline ends came to 15 bases. The CDR3 region has the DNA TGTGCCAGCAGTTTGGGGCTTGGGAGGCCCGAGCAGTACTTC. Amino acid sequence: CASSLGLGRPEQYF.

This chain uses TRBV28 with TRBJ1-2; D remains unclear. Germline V gene lookup returns CDR1 MDHEN and CDR2 SYDVKM. Trimming took off 6 bases at V and 5 bases at J, with 13 bases between the two ends. The CDR3 consists of 13 residues. The CDR3 here is CASSQGLGYGYTF. Here the CDR3 DNA reads TGTGCCAGCAGCCAAGGGTTGGGATATGGCTACACCTTC.

This clonotype was found many times. V is TRBV4-1 and J is TRBJ2-3, with D possibly TRBD2 on 7 matching bases. Deletions cut 2 bases from V and 5 bases from J, with 20 bases between. Germline V gene sequence: CDR1 MGHRA, CDR2 YSYEKL. The CDR3 runs to 17 residues. The DNA for the CDR3 is TGCGCCAGCAGCCAACAAGCTGTCGGGGGGCGCTTAGATACGCAGTATTTT. Its translation is CASSQQAVGGRLDTQYF.

This rearrangement joins TRBV20-1 to TRBJ2-7, with D perhaps matching TRBD1 (5 bases). The CDR3 runs to 13 residues. Germline V gene data show CDR1 as DFQATT and CDR2 as SNEGSKA (reference sequence). V lost 3 bases to trimming and J lost 6 bases, with 15 bases between them. The CDR3 DNA follows: TGCAGTGCTAGCGGGCAGGGAACGCGCGAGCAGTACTTC. Protein sequence: CSASGQGTREQYF.